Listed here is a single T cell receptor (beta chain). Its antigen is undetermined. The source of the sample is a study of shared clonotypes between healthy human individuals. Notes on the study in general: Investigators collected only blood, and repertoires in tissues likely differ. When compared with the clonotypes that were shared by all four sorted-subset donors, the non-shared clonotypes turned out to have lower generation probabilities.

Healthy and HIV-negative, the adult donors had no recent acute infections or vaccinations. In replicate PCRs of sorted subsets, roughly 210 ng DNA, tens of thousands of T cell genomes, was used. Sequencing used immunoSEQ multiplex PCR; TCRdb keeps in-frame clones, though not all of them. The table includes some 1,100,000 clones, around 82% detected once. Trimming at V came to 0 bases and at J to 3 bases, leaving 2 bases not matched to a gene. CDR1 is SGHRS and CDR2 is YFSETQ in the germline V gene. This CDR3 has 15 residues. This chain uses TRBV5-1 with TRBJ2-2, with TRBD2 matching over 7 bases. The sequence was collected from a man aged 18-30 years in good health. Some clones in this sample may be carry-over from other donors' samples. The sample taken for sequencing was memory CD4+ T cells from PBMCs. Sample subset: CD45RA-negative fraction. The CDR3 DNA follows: TGCGCCAGCAGCTTGGGGCGGGAGCACACCGGGGAGCTGTTTTTT. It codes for CASSLGREHTGELFF.